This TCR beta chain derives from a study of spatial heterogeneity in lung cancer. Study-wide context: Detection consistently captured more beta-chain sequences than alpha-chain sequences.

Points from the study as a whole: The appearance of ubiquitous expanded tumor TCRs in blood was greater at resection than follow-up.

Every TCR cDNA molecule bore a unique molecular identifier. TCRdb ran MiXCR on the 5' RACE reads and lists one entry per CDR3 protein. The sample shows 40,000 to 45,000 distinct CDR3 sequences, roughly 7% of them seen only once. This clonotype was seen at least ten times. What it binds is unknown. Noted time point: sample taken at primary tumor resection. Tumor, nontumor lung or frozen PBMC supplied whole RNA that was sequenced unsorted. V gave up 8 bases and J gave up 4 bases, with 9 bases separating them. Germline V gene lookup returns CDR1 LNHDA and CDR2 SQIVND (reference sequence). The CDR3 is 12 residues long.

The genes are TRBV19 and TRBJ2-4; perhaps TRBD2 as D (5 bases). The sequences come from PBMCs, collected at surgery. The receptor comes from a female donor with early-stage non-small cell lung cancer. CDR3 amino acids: CASRGVKNIQYF. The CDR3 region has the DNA TGTGCCAGTCGGGGTGTAAAAAACATTCAGTACTTC.